This is a list of T cell receptor beta chains from one sample in a study of shared clonotypes between healthy human individuals. The table came from immunoSEQ multiplex PCR; TCRdb's copy has only in-frame clones and leaves some out. The table has approximately 470,000 clones, approximately 80% seen once. The sequencing input was PBMCs. The origin of the receptors is a woman aged 40 to 50 in good health. Some clones in this sample may be carry-over from other donors' samples. Each CDR3 is given with its conserved first and last residue. A D gene is named only where the DNA matches it firmly. Only some rows state a clone size, as once, few, many or a class for expanded clones.

J gene | D gene | CDR3 length | V gene | clone size | CDR3 DNA | CDR3 protein
TRBJ2-5 | NA | 12 | TRBV7-9 | NA | TGTGCCAGCAGCTTCAGCCAAGAGACCCAGTACTTC | CASSFSQETQYF
TRBJ1-5 | TRBD1 | 16 | TRBV28 | NA | TGTGCCAGCAGCCCCGGGACAGGGGTCTACAATCAGCCCCAGCATTTT | CASSPGTGVYNQPQHF
TRBJ1-5 | NA | 14 | TRBV28 | few | TGTGCCAGCAGTTTGTTCAGGGGTAATCAGCCCCAGCATTTT | CASSLFRGNQPQHF
TRBJ1-5 | TRBD1 | 17 | TRBV4-3 | NA | TGCGCCAGCAGCCAAGATCTGACAGGGGTTTACAATCAGCCCCAGCATTTT | CASSQDLTGVYNQPQHF
TRBJ2-3 | NA | 11 | TRBV25-1 | NA | TGTGCCAGCAGTGTCGGGGATACGCAGTATTTT | CASSVGDTQYF
TRBJ1-2 | NA | 13 | TRBV5-4 | once | TGTGCCAGCAGCTTCGACAGACGCTATGGCTACACCTTC | CASSFDRRYGYTF
TRBJ2-7 | NA | 15 | TRBV28 | once | TGTGCCAGCAGACAACCGGGACCCTCCATCTACGAGCAGTACTTC | CASRQPGPSIYEQYF
TRBJ2-1 | NA | 17 | TRBV19 | NA | TGTGCCAGTAGTATAGAAGGACCCCAAGTCTCCTACAATGAGCAGTTCTTC | CASSIEGPQVSYNEQFF
TRBJ2-7 | NA | 15 | TRBV7-8 | once | TGTGCCAGCAGCTTAGACCTACCCACAGGGTACGAGCAGTACTTC | CASSLDLPTGYEQYF
TRBJ2-7 | NA | 14 | TRBV11-2 | many | TGTGCCAGCAGCTTAAACTTCAGAGAGCACGAGCAGTACTTC | CASSLNFREHEQYF
TRBJ2-5 | TRBD2 | 14 | TRBV5-4 | NA | TGTGCCAGCAGTTCAGCGGGAGAGGGGGAGACCCAGTACTTC | CASSSAGEGETQYF
TRBJ2-5 | TRBD1 | 15 | TRBV19 | NA | TGTGCCAGTAGAGTCCGGGACAGGGGTAGGGAGACCCAGTACTTC | CASRVRDRGRETQYF
TRBJ2-2 | TRBD2 | 15 | TRBV5-1 | NA | TGCGCCAGCAGCTCGACTAGCGCTAACACCGGGGAGCTGTTTTTT | CASSSTSANTGELFF
TRBJ2-1 | TRBD2 | 16 | TRBV14 | NA | TGTGCCAGCAGCCAAGATCTTGCGGGAGGTCCCATTGAGCAGTTCTTC | CASSQDLAGGPIEQFF
TRBJ2-5 | NA | 15 | TRBV6-5 | NA | TGTGCCAGCAGTTACTTCCAACAAGGCCGAGAGACCCAGTACTTC | CASSYFQQGRETQYF
TRBJ1-2 | TRBD1 | 14 | TRBV2 | few | TGTGCCAGCAGAGTAGACAGGGGGCTGGCTGGCTACACCTTC | CASRVDRGLAGYTF
TRBJ2-5 | TRBD2 | 15 | TRBV10-3 | NA | TGTGCCATCAGTAATAGCGGGAGAGGTGAAGAGACCCAGTACTTC | CAISNSGRGEETQYF
TRBJ2-3 | TRBD2 | 15 | TRBV7-3 | once | TGTGCCAGCAGCTCCCAGACTAGCGGGACCGATACGCAGTATTTT | CASSSQTSGTDTQYF
TRBJ2-7 | NA | 14 | TRBV5-1 | NA | TGCGCCAGCAGCTTGGCCCTAAGCTCCTACGAGCAGTACTTC | CASSLALSSYEQYF
TRBJ1-5 | TRBD1 | 15 | TRBV19 | NA | TGTGCCAGTAGAGATGGACAGGGATACAATCAGCCCCAGCATTTT | CASRDGQGYNQPQHF
TRBJ2-2 | NA | 17 | TRBV7-8 | once | TGTGCCAGCAGCTTAGTTTCGGGGGTCTATGACACCGGGGAGCTGTTTTTT | CASSLVSGVYDTGELFF
TRBJ1-1 | NA | 11 | TRBV7-9 | NA | TGTGCCAGCAGCTACCCTCATGGGGCTTTCTTT | CASSYPHGAFF
TRBJ2-7 | NA | 12 | TRBV9 | NA | TGTGCCAGCGGACTCAGCTCCTACGAGCAGTACTTC | CASGLSSYEQYF
TRBJ2-5 | NA | 11 | TRBV5-4 | once | TGTGCCAGCAGCGCCCAAGAGACCCAGTACTTC | CASSAQETQYF
TRBJ2-7 | NA | 15 | TRBV5-4 | NA | TGTGCCAGCAGCTCGGGGCGGGAATTTTCCTACGAGCAGTACTTC | CASSSGREFSYEQYF
TRBJ1-5 | TRBD1 | 15 | TRBV27 | NA | TGTGCCAGCCGGGACAGGGGGCGCCGCAATCAGCCCCAGCATTTT | CASRDRGRRNQPQHF
TRBJ2-3 | NA | 13 | TRBV5-1 | NA | TGCGCCAGCAGCTTCCAGGGCACAGATACGCAGTATTTT | CASSFQGTDTQYF
TRBJ1-5 | NA | 13 | TRBV28 | NA | TGTGCCAGCAGTTTGGGGCCGAATCAGCCCCAGCATTTT | CASSLGPNQPQHF
TRBJ1-6 | NA | 14 | TRBV7-6 | NA | TGTGCCAGCAGCTTAGTTGGCAGTAATTCACCCCTCCACTTT | CASSLVGSNSPLHF
TRBJ2-1 | TRBD2 | 15 | TRBV4-3 | NA | TGCGCCAGCAGCCAAGGGATACCGGGACTAGCGGGGCAGTTCTTC | CASSQGIPGLAGQFF
TRBJ2-1 | TRBD2 | 15 | TRBV7-3 | once | TGTGCCAGCAGCTTCTCGGGAGGGCCTTACAATGAGCAGTTCTTC | CASSFSGGPYNEQFF
TRBJ1-5 | TRBD1 | 15 | TRBV7-9 | NA | TGTGCCAGCAGATATGGGACAGTCCTCGGTCAGCCCCAGCATTTT | CASRYGTVLGQPQHF
TRBJ2-7 | TRBD2 | 15 | TRBV5-1 | NA | TGCGCCAGCAGCTTAGGAGCGGGAGGGCCCTACGAGCAGTACTTC | CASSLGAGGPYEQYF
TRBJ2-7 | TRBD1 | 13 | TRBV6-6 | NA | TGTGCCAGCAGAGGACAGGGATACTACGAGCAGTACTTC | CASRGQGYYEQYF
TRBJ2-1 | TRBD2 | 16 | TRBV7-3 | NA | TGTGCCAGCAGCTTAACGAGGGACTATCGTAGCGATGAGCAGTTCTTC | CASSLTRDYRSDEQFF
TRBJ2-5 | NA | 13 | TRBV7-3 | NA | TGTGCCTCAGCCCGGGGGCGCGAGGAGACCCAGTACTTC | CASARGREETQYF
TRBJ1-3 | NA | 13 | TRBV19 | NA | TGTGCCAGTAGTCCCCGGAGGGGAAACACCATATATTTT | CASSPRRGNTIYF
TRBJ1-1 | TRBD1 | 14 | TRBV27 | NA | TGTGCCAGCAGTTTAGACAGGGGGAACACTGAAGCTTTCTTT | CASSLDRGNTEAFF
TRBJ2-7 | NA | 14 | TRBV15 | NA | TGTGCCACCAGCAGAGAGGGGCTGAGCTACGAGCAGTACTTC | CATSREGLSYEQYF
TRBJ2-7 | NA | 14 | TRBV11-2 | NA | TGTGCCAGCAGCTTAAGCGGGCCTACCTACGAGCAGTACTTC | CASSLSGPTYEQYF
TRBJ2-6 | NA | 16 | TRBV2 | NA | TGTGCCAGCAGGGTTGGTAAAGGGGTAGGGGCCAACGTCCTGACTTTC | CASRVGKGVGANVLTF
TRBJ1-5 | NA | 15 | TRBV6-1 | NA | TGTGCCAGCAGTGAACAGGACAGAAACAATCAGCCCCAGCATTTT | CASSEQDRNNQPQHF
TRBJ1-3 | TRBD1 | 14 | TRBV5-1 | NA | TGCGCCAGCAGCCCCGGGACAGCTGGAAACACCATATATTTT | CASSPGTAGNTIYF
TRBJ2-7 | NA | 12 | TRBV2 | NA | TGTGCCAGCAGGGGACAACGATACGAGCAGTACTTC | CASRGQRYEQYF
TRBJ2-3 | NA | 14 | TRBV27 | NA | TGCGCCAGCAGCAGCGTGGTGGCGACAGATACGCAGTATTTT | CASSSVVATDTQYF
TRBJ1-2 | NA | 12 | TRBV10-2 | NA | TGCGCCAGCAGTGAGTCGGAGGGGGGCTACACCTTC | CASSESEGGYTF
TRBJ1-1 | NA | 12 | TRBV7-9 | NA | TGTGCCAGCAGCTCGGTTGGTCAGGAAGCTTTCTTT | CASSSVGQEAFF
TRBJ2-5 | NA | 16 | TRBV7-9 | NA | TGTGCCAGCAGCTCAAGATCCGGGACACTTAAAGAGACCCAGTACTTC | CASSSRSGTLKETQYF
TRBJ1-5 | NA | 18 | TRBV23-1 | NA | TGCGCCAGCAGTCATTCCGTCGGGGCAGCAAATAGCAATCAGCCCCAGCATTTT | CASSHSVGAANSNQPQHF
TRBJ1-1 | NA | 15 | TRBV5-6 | NA | TGTGCCAGCAGATATCGGGACACAAGCTTGAGTGAAGCTTTCTTT | CASRYRDTSLSEAFF
TRBJ1-4 | TRBD1 | 16 | TRBV30 | NA | TGTGCCTGGAGTGTAGGGAGGACAGGCGGGCTTGAAAAACTGTTTTTT | CAWSVGRTGGLEKLFF
TRBJ1-5 | TRBD1 | 14 | TRBV6-5 | many | TGTGCCAGCTCTACCGGGACAGACAATCAGCCCCAGCATTTT | CASSTGTDNQPQHF
TRBJ2-7 | TRBD2 | 14 | TRBV4-2 | NA | TGTGCCAGCAGCCCCGGACTAGCGGGGCACGAGCAGTACTTC | CASSPGLAGHEQYF
TRBJ2-7 | TRBD2 | 14 | TRBV6-1 | NA | TGTGCCAGCAGTGAAGCCCGGGGGGAGTACGAGCAGTACTTC | CASSEARGEYEQYF
TRBJ2-4 | NA | 15 | TRBV7-2 | few | TGTGCCAGCAGCTTAGAGGCGGGGCAGGGAAACATTCAGTACTTC | CASSLEAGQGNIQYF
TRBJ2-3 | TRBD1 | 14 | TRBV19 | NA | TGTGCCAGTAGCATACGACAGGGGGCAGATACGCAGTATTTT | CASSIRQGADTQYF
TRBJ2-2 | NA | 15 | TRBV27 | few | TGTGCCAGCAAGGGACAGCTAGGAGGGACCGGGGAGCTGTTTTTT | CASKGQLGGTGELFF
TRBJ2-5 | NA | 17 | TRBV7-9 | once | TGTGCCAGCAGCTTAAATCTAGAGCGCCGTCTGGAAGAGACCCAGTACTTC | CASSLNLERRLEETQYF
TRBJ2-1 | NA | 13 | TRBV7-2 | NA | TGTGCCAGCAGGCAGGGAAACTACAATGAGCAGTTCTTC | CASRQGNYNEQFF
TRBJ2-1 | TRBD2 | 15 | TRBV7-8 | NA | TGTGCCAGCAGCTTAGAGCGGGGCACCTACAATGAGCAGTTCTTC | CASSLERGTYNEQFF